Below, one TCR beta chain is given with its context. Its target is unknown. The assay was immunoSEQ multiplex PCR, and TCRdb's table has in-frame clones only and misses some. The sample contains 55,000 to 70,000 clones, roughly four fifths of which appear only once. This specimen belongs to a study of PD-L1 blockade in urothelial cancer. Study overall: Atezolizumab was started by patients in 2014 at 1,200 mg intravenously every 3 weeks. Study-level findings and limits: Where pretreatment blood TCR clonality fell below the median, better survival was predicted.

Patients yielded 1 to 8 samples each, pretreatment and on-treatment. Looked up from germline, CDR1 is SGHTA and CDR2 is FQGNSA. V shed 8 bases and J shed 5 bases, with 12 bases lying between them. CDR3 length: 12 residues. The TCR originated in a man in his sixties or seventies with urothelial cancer. The source was PBMCs, collected around atezolizumab (anti-PD-L1) treatment. The rearrangement uses TRBV7-2 and TRBJ1-1; no clear D gene. The CDR3 sequence is CASGPRGTEAFF. CDR3 nucleotide sequence: TGTGCCAGCGGCCCGCGGGGTACTGAAGCTTTCTTT.